This T cell receptor (beta chain) was sequenced in a study of blood T cell repertoires in COVID-19. Looking at the study overall: Acute and convalescent COVID-19 specimens originated in the United States, Italy and Spain. In each case, the material was cDNA or gDNA derived from T cells, B-cell-depleted T cells, or PBMCs.

Only one count was recorded for this clone. Original processing notes: Counts of nucleated cells, estimated from reference gene primer amplification, were obtained. Produced via immunoSEQ multiplex PCR; TCRdb's table is partial and in-frame only. D and trimming come from the DNA, and the V and J calls and clone size come from that table. The sample yields about 52,000 clones, under 90% seen once. Trimming took off 1 base at V and 10 bases at J, with 10 bases between the two ends. This CDR3 is built from 12 residues. Sequencing was done on a sample of peripheral blood. The TCR comes from a man in his 70s with acute or convalescent COVID-19. This rearrangement joins TRBV12-3 or TRBV12-4 to TRBJ1-1; weak D call: TRBD1 (6 bases). CDR3 sequence reads: CASSLDQGRAFF. The CDR3 DNA reads as TGTGCCAGCAGTTTAGATCAGGGGCGAGCTTTCTTT.